This TCR beta chain was documented in a study of blood T cell repertoires in COVID-19. The wider study: Both acute and convalescent COVID-19 samples were obtained from the United States, Italy and Spain. The cDNA or gDNA used as material had been derived from T cells, B-cell-depleted T cells, or PBMCs.

Enrolled through a virtual design, the participants were between roughly 18 and 100 years of age and came from fewer than 30 US areas. Participants reported their clinical history, and cohort assignment relied on those reports. TCRdb keeps only in-frame clones here, not all; method: immunoSEQ multiplex PCR. The sample yields around 330,000 clones, approximately 90% seen once. The sequenced material came from PBMCs or T cells enriched from blood (not recorded which). This TCR derives from a woman in her thirties or forties who had recovered from COVID-19.

The CDR3 bases are TGTGCCAGCAGCCCTAGGGACAGACATAATGAAAAACTGTTTTTT. Protein: CASSPRDRHNEKLFF. This chain uses TRBV7-6 with TRBJ1-4; 7 bases are a match to TRBD1. J gave up 4 bases and V 5 bases, and 7 bases lay outside the gene matches. The CDR3 consists of 15 residues. The germline gives CDR1 SGHVS, CDR2 FNYEAQ.